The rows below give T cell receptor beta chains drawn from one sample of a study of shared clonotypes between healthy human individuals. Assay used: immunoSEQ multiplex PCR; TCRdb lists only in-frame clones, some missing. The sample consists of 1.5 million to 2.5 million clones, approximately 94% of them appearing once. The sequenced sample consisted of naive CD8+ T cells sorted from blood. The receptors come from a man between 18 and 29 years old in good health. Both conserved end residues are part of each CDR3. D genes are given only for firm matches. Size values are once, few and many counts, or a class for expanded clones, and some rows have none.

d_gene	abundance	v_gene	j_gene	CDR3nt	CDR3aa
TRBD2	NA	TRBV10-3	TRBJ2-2	TGTGCCATCAGTGAGTCCCGATCAGCGGGAGGGCCTGACACCGGGGAGCTGTTTTTT	CAISESRSAGGPDTGELFF
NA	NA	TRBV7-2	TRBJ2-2	TGTGCCAGCAGCCCAGACCGGGGAACGAACACCGGGGAGCTGTTTTTT	CASSPDRGTNTGELFF
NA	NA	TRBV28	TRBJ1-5	TGTGCCAGCAGTCTTGGGACGGGAAGGCAGCCCCAGCATTTT	CASSLGTGRQPQHF
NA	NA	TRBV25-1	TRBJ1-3	TGTGCCAGCGAAGACACCATATATTTT	CASEDTIYF
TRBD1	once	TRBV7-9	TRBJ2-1	TGTGCCAGCAGCTCAACCAGGACAGGGCGACATTTGATAGATGAGCAGTTCTTC	CASSSTRTGRHLIDEQFF
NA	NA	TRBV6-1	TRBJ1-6	TGTGCCAGCAGTGAAGTATCCGAGACACCCTCCTTGAGCTCCTATAATTCACCCCTCCACTTT	CASSEVSETPSLSSYNSPLHF
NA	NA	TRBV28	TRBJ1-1	TGTGCCAGCAGTTTCGCCGGGGGCACTGAAGCTTTCTTT	CASSFAGGTEAFF
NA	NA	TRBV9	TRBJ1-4	TGTGCCAGCAGCGCTTGGGACCGCCTGAATGAAAAACTGTTTTTT	CASSAWDRLNEKLFF
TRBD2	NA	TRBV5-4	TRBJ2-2	TGTGCCAGCAGCGCCTCGGCGGGAGGGGGCACCGGGGAGCTGTTTTTT	CASSASAGGGTGELFF
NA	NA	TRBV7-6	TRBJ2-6	TGTGCCAGCAGCCCTGGGGGGTTCTCTGGGGCCAACGTCCTGACTTTC	CASSPGGFSGANVLTF
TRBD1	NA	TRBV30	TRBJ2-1	TGTGCCTGGAGTCTAGGAACGGGACAGGGGGCCCATGAGCAGTTCTTC	CAWSLGTGQGAHEQFF
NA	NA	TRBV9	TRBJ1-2	TGTGCCAGCAGCGATCCTGGGGGGGATGACTATGGCTACACCTTC	CASSDPGGDDYGYTF
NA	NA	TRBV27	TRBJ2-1	TGTGCCAGCAGTACGAATGCGGAGGGTGGGTCCAATGAGCAGTTCTTC	CASSTNAEGGSNEQFF
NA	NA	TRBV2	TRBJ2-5	TGTGCCAGCCCCGCCGGAATCCAGGAGACCCAGTACTTC	CASPAGIQETQYF
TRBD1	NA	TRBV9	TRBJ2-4	TGTGCCAGCAGCACGGGACAGGGGCCGGGAAACATTCAGTACTTC	CASSTGQGPGNIQYF
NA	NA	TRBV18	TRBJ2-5	TGTGCCAGCTCACCCAACAGGGAGGAGACCCAGTACTTC	CASSPNREETQYF
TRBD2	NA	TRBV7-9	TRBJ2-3	TGTGCCAGCAGCTCGGGACTAGCGGGGGGGCCTCATGATACGCAGTATTTT	CASSSGLAGGPHDTQYF
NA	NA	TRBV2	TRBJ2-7	TGTGCCAGCAGCGAGACCTTCGGGACACCCGAATACGAGCAGTACTTC	CASSETFGTPEYEQYF
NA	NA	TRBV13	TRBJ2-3	TGTGCCAGCAGCTTAACTAGTTGGGATACGCAGTATTTT	CASSLTSWDTQYF
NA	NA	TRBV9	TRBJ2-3	TGTGCCAGCAGCGTAGCTGCCCAGGGGAGCACAGATACGCAGTATTTT	CASSVAAQGSTDTQYF
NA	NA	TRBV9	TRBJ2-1	TGTGCCAGCAGCGAGGGGGATTACTACAATGAGCAGTTCTTC	CASSEGDYYNEQFF
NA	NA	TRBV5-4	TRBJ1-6	TGTGCCAGCAGCTCAGGGGCCTATAATTCACCCCTCCACTTT	CASSSGAYNSPLHF
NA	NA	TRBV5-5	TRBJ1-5	TGTGCCAGCAGCTTGGGAGGGGGGCCCCAGCATTTT	CASSLGGGPQHF
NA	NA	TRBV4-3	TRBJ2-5	TGCGCCAGCAGCCAGGCCCGAATCCAAGAGACCCAGTACTTC	CASSQARIQETQYF
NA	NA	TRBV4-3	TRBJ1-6	TGCGCCAGCAGCCAAGATGAAGGCATCGATTTTTATAATTCACCCCTCCACTTT	CASSQDEGIDFYNSPLHF
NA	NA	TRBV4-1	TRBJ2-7	TGCGCCAGCAGCCAAGGTCCCCTCCGCTACGAGCAGTACTTC	CASSQGPLRYEQYF
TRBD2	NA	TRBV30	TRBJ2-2	TGTGCCTCCGGGAGGGCCCCCGCGAACACCGGGGAGCTGTTTTTT	CASGRAPANTGELFF
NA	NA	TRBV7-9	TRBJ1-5	TGTGCCAGCAGCCCTGGGACACATAGCAATCAGCCCCAGCATTTT	CASSPGTHSNQPQHF
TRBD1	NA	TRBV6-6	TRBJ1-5	TGTGCCAGCAGCTCAGGGGGTTATAGCAATCAGCCCCAGCATTTT	CASSSGGYSNQPQHF
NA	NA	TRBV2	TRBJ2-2	TGTGCCAGCAGCGACAGGACCACCAACACCGGGGAGCTGTTTTTT	CASSDRTTNTGELFF
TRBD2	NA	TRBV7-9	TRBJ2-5	TGTGCCAGCAGCTTAGCGCGGACTAGCCTAGACCAGTACTTC	CASSLARTSLDQYF
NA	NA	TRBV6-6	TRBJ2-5	TGTGCCAGCAGTTACTTCTGGCAAGAGACCCAGTACTTC	CASSYFWQETQYF
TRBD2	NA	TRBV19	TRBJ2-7	TGTGCCAGTAGTATAGAAGCTGGGGGGGTCTACGAGCAGTACTTC	CASSIEAGGVYEQYF
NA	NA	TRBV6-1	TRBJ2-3	TGTGCCAGCAGTGAAGCGGTAAGCGGCACAGATACGCAGTATTTT	CASSEAVSGTDTQYF
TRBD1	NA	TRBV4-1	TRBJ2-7	TGCGCCAGCAGCCAGGGAACAGGGGGCCTCTCCTACGAGCAGTACTTC	CASSQGTGGLSYEQYF
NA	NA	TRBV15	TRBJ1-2	TGTGCCACCAGCGGTTTTACAGATCTTTATGGCTACACCTTC	CATSGFTDLYGYTF
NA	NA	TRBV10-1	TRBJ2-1	TGCGCCAGCAGTGCATATACAAGTAATGAGCAGTTCTTC	CASSAYTSNEQFF
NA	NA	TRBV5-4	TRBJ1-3	TGTGCCAGCAGCCCGGACCCAGGGAGTGGAAACACCATATATTTT	CASSPDPGSGNTIYF
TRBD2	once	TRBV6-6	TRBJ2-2	TGTGCCAGCAGTCTCGGACTAGCGGTGACCGGGGAGCTGTTTTTT	CASSLGLAVTGELFF
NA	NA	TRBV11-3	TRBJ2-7	TGTGCCAGCAGCTTAGATCCGCCGGGACTTGTCGAGCAGTACTTC	CASSLDPPGLVEQYF
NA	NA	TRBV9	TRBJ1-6	TGTGCCAGCAGCCTCGCTGTTAATTCACCCCTCCACTTT	CASSLAVNSPLHF
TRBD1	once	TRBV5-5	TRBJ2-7	TGTGCCAGCAGCGGCGACAGGGCACACGAGCAGTACTTC	CASSGDRAHEQYF
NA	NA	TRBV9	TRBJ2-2	TGTGCCAGCAGCCCGCGGGACTCAAAACCCACCGGGGAGCTGTTTTTT	CASSPRDSKPTGELFF
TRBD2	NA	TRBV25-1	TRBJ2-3	TGTGCCAGCAGTACAGCGGGAGGCACAGATACGCAGTATTTT	CASSTAGGTDTQYF
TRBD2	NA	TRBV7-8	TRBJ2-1	TGTGCCAGCAGCCCCCCCCCAGCGGGAGGAATTGGTAATGAGCAGTTCTTC	CASSPPPAGGIGNEQFF
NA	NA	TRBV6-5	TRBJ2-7	TGTGCCAGCAGTTACGAAGGGTCGGGCGAGCAGTACTTC	CASSYEGSGEQYF
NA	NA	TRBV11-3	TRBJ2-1	TGTGCCAGCAGCCCAGGGGAGAATGAGCAGTTCTTC	CASSPGENEQFF
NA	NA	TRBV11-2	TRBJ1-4	TGTGCCAGCAGCTTAGCTGGGGATTATAATGAAAAACTGTTTTTT	CASSLAGDYNEKLFF
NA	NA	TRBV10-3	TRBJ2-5	TGTGCCATCAGTTCCGGGACAACCCAAGAGACCCAGTACTTC	CAISSGTTQETQYF